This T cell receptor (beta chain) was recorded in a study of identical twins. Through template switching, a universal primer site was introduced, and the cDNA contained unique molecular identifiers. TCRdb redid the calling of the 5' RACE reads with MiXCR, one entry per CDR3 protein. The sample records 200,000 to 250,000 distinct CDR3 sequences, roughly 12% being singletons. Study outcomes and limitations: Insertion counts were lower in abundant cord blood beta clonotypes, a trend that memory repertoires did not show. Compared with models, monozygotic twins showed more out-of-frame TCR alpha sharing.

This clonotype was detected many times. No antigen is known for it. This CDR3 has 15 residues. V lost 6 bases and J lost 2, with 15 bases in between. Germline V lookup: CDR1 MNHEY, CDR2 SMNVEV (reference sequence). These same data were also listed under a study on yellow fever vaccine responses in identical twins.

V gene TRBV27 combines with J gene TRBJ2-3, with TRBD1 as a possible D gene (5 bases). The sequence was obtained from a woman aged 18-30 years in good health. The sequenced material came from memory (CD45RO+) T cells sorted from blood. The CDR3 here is CASSSGQGHTDTQYF. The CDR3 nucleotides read TGTGCCAGCAGCTCAGGGCAGGGCCACACAGATACGCAGTATTTT.